This passage covers 25 T cell receptor beta chains from one sample sequenced in a study of shared clonotypes between healthy human individuals. Only CD45RO-negative cells positively selected for CCR7 counted as naive CD8 cells, so terminally differentiated effector memory CD45RA+ cells were excluded. The repertoire was sequenced with immunoSEQ multiplex PCR; TCRdb's copy has only in-frame clones and lacks some. The sample contains some 1,900,000 clones, approximately 94% of which appear only once. Sequencing was performed on naive CD8+ T cells sorted from blood. These receptors all come from a man in his late teens or twenties in good health.

This chain joins TRBV14 and TRBJ2-7, with a weak D call TRBD1 (5 bases). This CDR3 contains 14 residues. V lost 2 bases, J lost 2 bases, and 10 bases lay in between. The germline CDR1 and CDR2 sequences are SGHDN and FVKESK. The CDR3 sequence is CASSQSPGTYEQYF. The CDR3 coding sequence is TGTGCCAGCAGCCAAAGCCCAGGGACCTACGAGCAGTACTTC. The entire variable domain, with the rest obtained from reference TRBV14 and TRBJ2-7, is as follows: EAGVTQFPSHSVIEKGQTVTLRCDPISGHDNLYWYRRVMGKEIKFLLHFVKESKQDESGMPNNRFLAERTGGTYSTLKVQPAELEDSGVYFCASSQSPGTYEQYFGPGTRLTVT.

This clone is a singleton in its sample. The V gene is TRBV4-1, the J gene TRBJ2-7; 10 bases are a match to TRBD1. This CDR3 is built from 15 residues. CDR1 is MGHRA and CDR2 is YSYEKL in the germline V gene. Trimming took 1 base from V and 6 from J; bases not matched to a gene: 6. In DNA, the CDR3 is TGCGCCAGCAGCCAAGCAGGGACAGGGGCTTTCGAGCAGTACTTC. Amino acids: CASSQAGTGAFEQYF.

This chain joins TRBV5-4 and TRBJ1-1, with D perhaps matching TRBD1 (5 bases). Trimming took off 0 bases at V and 3 bases at J, with 9 bases between the two ends. The CDR3 spans 14 residues. Germline assignment: CDR1 SGHNT and CDR2 YYREEE (reference sequence). The DNA of the CDR3 is TGTGCCAGCAGCTTGGAAATACAGGACACTGAAGCTTTCTTT. It specifies CASSLEIQDTEAFF.

In its sample, this clone was seen once. The CDR3 coding sequence is TGTGCCAGCAGCTTCTATGGATCTAACTATGGCTACACCTTC. Translating it yields CASSFYGSNYGYTF. This sequence joins TRBV5-4 and TRBJ1-2; D remains unclear. The CDR3 contains 14 residues. V was cut by 2 bases and J by 0 bases, with 8 bases left in between. The germline V gene encodes CDR1 SGHNT and CDR2 YYREEE (reference sequence). Drawing the rest from reference TRBV5-4 and TRBJ1-2, the complete variable domain is ETGVTQSPTHLIKTRGQQVTLRCSSQSGHNTVSWYQQALGQGPQFIFQYYREEENGRGNFPPRFSGLQFPNYSSELNVNALELDDSALYLCASSFYGSNYGYTFGSGTRLTVV.

The CDR3 protein is CASSKATGRCYEQYF. CDR3 bases: TGTGCCAGCAGCAAAGCTACAGGGCGTTGCTACGAGCAGTACTTC. This chain uses TRBV21-1 with TRBJ2-7; TRBD1, the table's D call, was not compared with the DNA. TRBV21-1 is tagged as a pseudogene. The CDR3 has 15 amino acids.

The rearrangement uses TRBV6-6 and TRBJ2-7, with D perhaps TRBD1 or TRBD2 (6 bases each). The CDR3 loop spans 15 amino acids. Looked up from germline, CDR1 is MNHNY and CDR2 is SVGAGI (reference sequence). Trimming took 2 bases from V and 7 from J, leaving 18 bases between them. The CDR3 is CASSYARGTPLEQYF. Written as DNA, the CDR3 is TGTGCCAGCAGTTACGCCCGCGGGACACCCCTTGAGCAGTACTTC.

The rearrangement joins TRBV7-9 to TRBJ2-3; D might be TRBD2 (5 bases). Germline V gene lookup returns CDR1 SEHNR and CDR2 FQNEAQ (reference sequence). The CDR3 is 12 amino acids. The V end lost 4 bases, the J end lost 14 bases, and 16 bases lay between the germline ends. The CDR3 coding sequence is TGTGCCAGCAGCTCGGAGGACCTTTGGGCGTATTTT. It codes for CASSSEDLWAYF. Looking up the rest from reference TRBV7-9 and TRBJ2-3 gives the full variable domain: DTGVSQNPRHKITKRGQNVTFRCDPISEHNRLYWYRQTLGQGPEFLTYFQNEAQLEKSRLLSDRFSAERPKGSFSTLEIQRTEQGDSAMYLCASSSEDLWAYFGPGTRLTVL.

Of note for this clone: Other DNA sequences of this sample code for an identical CDR3. The chain recombines TRBV5-6 with TRBJ2-1; 10 bases are a match to TRBD2. The CDR3 is 15 amino acids. After removal of 2 bases from V and 4 bases from J, the junction contained 3 bases not matched to a gene. Per the germline V gene, CDR1 is SGHDT and CDR2 is YYEEEE. The CDR3 region has the DNA TGTGCCAGCAGCTTAGCGGGAGGGAAGTACAATGAGCAGTTCTTC. Its protein product is CASSLAGGKYNEQFF. Looking up the rest from reference TRBV5-6 and TRBJ2-1 gives the full variable domain: DAGVTQSPTHLIKTRGQQVTLRCSPKSGHDTVSWYQQALGQGPQFIFQYYEEEERQRGNFPDRFSGHQFPNYSSELNVNALLLGDSALYLCASSLAGGKYNEQFFGPGTRLTVL.

The J gene is TRBJ2-1, the V gene TRBV5-1; no reliable D call. Trimming took off 1 base at V and 4 bases at J, with 6 bases between the two ends. Germline CDR1 SGHRS, CDR2 YFSETQ. The CDR3 sequence is 13 residues long. Here the CDR3 reads CASSLFQYNEQFF. DNA of the CDR3: TGCGCCAGCAGCTTGTTCCAGTACAATGAGCAGTTCTTC.

A note on this clone: At the DNA level, this CDR3 is encoded by other sequences in the same sample as well. This sequence joins TRBV27 and TRBJ2-7; D call uncertain. CDR3 length: 13 residues. Germline V lookup: CDR1 MNHEY, CDR2 SMNVEV (reference sequence). V lost 3 bases, J lost 3 bases, and 9 bases lay in between. The CDR3 reads CASSFGQIYEQYF. The CDR3 DNA is TGTGCCAGCAGTTTTGGTCAGATCTACGAGCAGTACTTC.

A remark on this clone: This sample includes further DNA sequences coding for the same CDR3. This chain connects TRBV2 to TRBJ2-3, with D possibly being TRBD2 (6 bases). V dropped 9 bases and J dropped 0 bases, with 13 bases sitting between them. The CDR3 length is 14 residues. Germline V gene lookup returns CDR1 SNHLY and CDR2 FYNNEI. The CDR3 spells CASRGTFSTDTQYF. The CDR3 DNA sequence: TGTGCCAGTCGGGGGACTTTTAGCACAGATACGCAGTATTTT.

The rearrangement uses TRBV29-1 and TRBJ2-5; the D call may be TRBD1 or TRBD2 (5 bases each). Germline V gene sequence: CDR1 SQVTM, CDR2 ANQGSEA. This CDR3 contains 15 residues. Trimming left V 4 bases short and J 5 bases short, with 20 bases between. The CDR3 reads CSVAGVRFWGETQYF. CDR3 nucleotide sequence: TGCAGCGTTGCCGGAGTCCGCTTCTGGGGGGAGACCCAGTACTTC.

This clone was detected once. The chain has TRBV23-1 and TRBJ2-6; 7 bases are a match to TRBD2. TRBV23-1 is classed as an ORF, of uncertain function. With 6 bases clipped from V and 0 bases from J, the junction kept 17 bases outside the gene matches. The CDR3 runs to 20 residues. CDR3 coding DNA: TGCGCCAGCAGCCCACCGGGGACTACCCCCTTCCCCTCTGGGGCCAACGTCCTGACTTTC. This encodes CASSPPGTTPFPSGANVLTF.

This clone was observed a single time. This chain uses TRBV6-1 with TRBJ2-3; D remains ambiguous. Per the germline V gene, CDR1 is MNHNS and CDR2 is SASEGT. CDR3 length equals 16 residues. The V gene lost 1 base and the J gene lost 3 bases, with 14 bases spanning the gap. CDR3 sequence (DNA): TGTGCCAGCAGTGAAGACAGTGCTCTGGGAACAGATACGCAGTATTTT. It yields the protein CASSEDSALGTDTQYF.

The J gene is TRBJ2-7, the V gene TRBV5-8, with D maybe TRBD2 (6 bases). This CDR3 comprises 15 residues. The V end lost 0 bases, the J end lost 3 bases, and 13 bases lay between the germline ends. CDR1 is SGHTS, CDR2 YDEGEE, per germline. Here the CDR3 reads CASSLGGTLHYEQYF. The CDR3 DNA is TGTGCCAGCAGCTTGGGCGGGACCCTTCACTACGAGCAGTACTTC.

The chain combines TRBV9 with TRBJ2-7; D not resolved. The CDR3 covers 15 residues. CDR1 is SGDLS, CDR2 YYNGEE, per germline. V was trimmed by 0 bases and J by 2 bases, leaving 12 bases between them. CDR3 residues: CASSVDLSSTYEQYF. Here the CDR3 DNA reads TGTGCCAGCAGCGTAGATTTGAGTTCGACCTACGAGCAGTACTTC.

The gene calls are TRBV7-9 and TRBJ2-7; D may be TRBD1 (6 bases). Per germline, CDR1 SEHNR and CDR2 FQNEAQ (reference sequence). V lost 5 bases and J lost 0, with 8 bases in between. CDR3 length: 13 amino acids. CDR3 sequence (DNA): TGTGCCAGCAGCATAGGGGGCTCCTACGAGCAGTACTTC. This translates into CASSIGGSYEQYF.

V is TRBV27 and J is TRBJ2-7; no reliable D call. The germline V and J ends were trimmed by 7 bases and 3 bases, with 7 bases remaining between them. The length of the CDR3 is 11 residues. Per the germline V gene, CDR1 is MNHEY and CDR2 is SMNVEV (reference sequence). DNA of the CDR3: TGTGCCAGCACCTACGGCTACGAGCAGTACTTC. This gives the protein CASTYGYEQYF.

The gene calls are TRBV5-1 and TRBJ2-7; D not resolved. Germline CDR1 is SGHRS and CDR2 is YFSETQ. Trimming pared 0 bases from V and 5 bases from J, leaving 12 bases between. The CDR3 runs 14 residues. CDR3 sequence (DNA): TGCGCCAGCAGCTTGGATGCCCCCGCGGACGAGCAGTACTTC. This codes for CASSLDAPADEQYF.

The chain combines TRBV27 with TRBJ1-2; D may be TRBD1 (6 bases). V was pared by 6 bases and J by 2 bases, with 13 bases between. Germline V gives CDR1 MNHEY, CDR2 SMNVEV (reference sequence). This CDR3 is 14 amino acids long. CDR3 residues: CASSHVGGNYGYTF. CDR3 bases: TGTGCCAGCAGCCACGTGGGGGGCAACTATGGCTACACCTTC.

The gene calls are TRBV28 and TRBJ2-3; 12 bases match TRBD2. From germline, CDR1 is MDHEN and CDR2 SYDVKM. The V segment lost 5 bases and the J segment 3 bases; nucleotides outside the gene matches: 6. The CDR3 runs to 16 residues. This CDR3 reads CASSGWTSGVTDTQYF. CDR3 in DNA: TGTGCCAGCAGTGGGTGGACTAGCGGGGTAACAGATACGCAGTATTTT.

CDR3: CASSSRDFPYNEQFF. CDR3 DNA: TGTGCCAGCAGCTCCCGGGACTTCCCATACAATGAGCAGTTCTTC. J is TRBJ2-1 and V is TRBV7-9, with D possibly being TRBD2 (6 bases). CDR1 SEHNR and CDR2 FQNEAQ come from the germline V gene (reference sequence). CDR3 length: 15 amino acids. With 4 bases removed from V and 4 bases from J, the gap between germline ends came to 14 bases.

V usage is TRBV19 and J usage is TRBJ2-7; 10 bases line up with TRBD2. The V gene end was trimmed by 2 bases and the J gene end by 2 bases; junction bases not matched to a gene: 3. Germline V gives CDR1 LNHDA, CDR2 SQIVND (reference sequence). The CDR3 totals 15 residues. In DNA, the CDR3 is TGTGCCAGTAGTATATCTAGCGGGGGAACCTACGAGCAGTACTTC. The encoded protein is CASSISSGGTYEQYF.

This clone was seen a few times. Other DNA variants within this sample encode the same CDR3. This CDR3 is CAWSVPGGTEAFF. As DNA, the CDR3 is TGTGCCTGGAGTGTTCCGGGAGGCACTGAAGCTTTCTTT. V usage is TRBV30 and J usage is TRBJ1-1; D is undetermined. The V and J ends lost 0 bases and 4 bases respectively, with 9 bases between them. Germline V gene data show CDR1 as GTSNPN and CDR2 as SVGIG (reference sequence). The CDR3 contains 13 residues. The whole variable domain, filled in from reference TRBV30 and TRBJ1-1, reads SQTIHQWPATLVQPVGSPLSLECTVEGTSNPNLYWYRQAAGRGLQLLFYSVGIGQISSEVPQNLSASRPQDRQFILSSKKLLLSDSGFYLCAWSVPGGTEAFFGQGTRLTVV.

The V gene is TRBV10-2, the J gene TRBJ2-7; maybe TRBD1 (5 bases). The germline V gene has CDR1 WSHSY and CDR2 SAAADI. Between the trimmed V and J ends, which lost 0 bases and 6 bases, there was a span of 9 bases. The CDR3 consists of 13 residues. The CDR3 protein is CASSESEGVEQYF. CDR3 coding DNA: TGCGCCAGCAGTGAGTCGGAAGGGGTCGAGCAGTACTTC.